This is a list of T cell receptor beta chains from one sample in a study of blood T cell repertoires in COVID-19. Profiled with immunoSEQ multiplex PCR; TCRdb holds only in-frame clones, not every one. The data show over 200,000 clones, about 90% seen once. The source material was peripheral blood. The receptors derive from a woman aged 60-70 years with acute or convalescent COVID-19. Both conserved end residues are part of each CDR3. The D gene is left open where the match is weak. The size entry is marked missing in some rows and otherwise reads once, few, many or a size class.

TGCGCCAGCAGCCAAGAAGGGAGACAGGGGTTCGCCGAGCAGTACTTC CASSQEGRQGFAEQYF TRBJ2-7 TRBV4-3 NA TRBD1
TGTGCCATCAGTGAGTCAACAGGGCCGTCTAACTATGGCTACACCTTC CAISESTGPSNYGYTF TRBJ1-2 TRBV10-3 NA NA
TGTGCTAGCAGCTTCCGACAGGGGGAGGGTGAGCAGTTCTTC CASSFRQGEGEQFF TRBJ2-1 TRBV7-7 NA TRBD1
TGCAGTGCTAGTGGTAGCTGGAATGAAAAACTGTTTTTT CSASGSWNEKLFF TRBJ1-4 TRBV20-1 NA NA
TGTGCCAGCAGCCAAGCGGGGTCGGTAATTTCACCCCTCCACTTT CASSQAGSVISPLHF TRBJ1-6 TRBV14 NA NA
TGTGCCAGCAGCTTGGCCGGCAGGGGGCAAGAGACCCAGTACTTC CASSLAGRGQETQYF TRBJ2-5 TRBV7-3 NA TRBD1
TGTGCCAGCAGCTTAGGACTAGCGGGAGCGGCCTACGAGCAGTACTTC CASSLGLAGAAYEQYF TRBJ2-7 TRBV7-2 NA TRBD2
TGTGCCAGCAGCTTAAGTAGCGGGAGGGCAACAGATACGCAGTATTTT CASSLSSGRATDTQYF TRBJ2-3 TRBV7-6 NA TRBD2
TGTGCCAGCCTTTTCGACAGGCTAAGCAATCAGCCCCAGCATTTT CASLFDRLSNQPQHF TRBJ1-5 TRBV2 NA NA
TGTGCCAGCAGTGACCTAGCGGGTGGGATCAATGAGCAGTTCTTC CASSDLAGGINEQFF TRBJ2-1 TRBV6-2/TRBV6-3 NA TRBD2
TGTGCCAGCAGCCCCCGACAGGGGAGGGGACTCACAGATACGCAGTATTTT CASSPRQGRGLTDTQYF TRBJ2-3 TRBV4-2 NA NA
TGTGCCACCAGCAGACGGGGACTAGCGGGAGTTGGTGATGAGCAGTTCTTC CATSRRGLAGVGDEQFF TRBJ2-1 TRBV15 NA TRBD2
TGTGCCAGTAGATGGGACATGGGTTCTCAGCCCCAGCATTTT CASRWDMGSQPQHF TRBJ1-5 TRBV19 NA NA
TGTGCCAGCAGTCCTCTGACTAGCGGGAGTTTGGAGACCCAGTACTTC CASSPLTSGSLETQYF TRBJ2-5 TRBV28 once TRBD2
TGTGCCAGCAGTGATCCGGGGGGCACGAGAAAAAATCAGCCCCAGCATTTT CASSDPGGTRKNQPQHF TRBJ1-5 TRBV6-1 NA NA
TGTGCCAGCAGCTTCCGTCGGCGGGAGGATTGGAATGAGCAGTTCTTC CASSFRRREDWNEQFF TRBJ2-1 TRBV7-2 NA TRBD2
TGTGCCAGTAGTCCCGGGACTGGTTATGGCTACACCTTC CASSPGTGYGYTF TRBJ1-2 TRBV19 NA NA
TGTGCCAGCTCCCAGGGTAGCACTGAAGCTTTCTTT CASSQGSTEAFF TRBJ1-1 TRBV18 once NA
TGTGCCATCAGTGAGTTTGAATACCGGGGGCAGTACTTC CAISEFEYRGQYF TRBJ2-7 TRBV10-3 NA NA
TGTGCCAGCAGCGGGAGGACTAGCGGGGGCCAAGAGACCCAGTACTTC CASSGRTSGGQETQYF TRBJ2-5 TRBV11-2 NA TRBD2
TGTGCCAGCAATGGACAGGGGGCCTCCTACGAGCAGTACTTC CASNGQGASYEQYF TRBJ2-7 TRBV27 NA TRBD1
TGTGCCAGCAGCTGGGGACTAGCGGGAGGACCCTACAATGAGCAGTTCTTC CASSWGLAGGPYNEQFF TRBJ2-1 TRBV7-9 NA TRBD2
TGTGCCAGCAAGCGTAGCGGGGGTCTTGAGACCCAGTACTTC CASKRSGGLETQYF TRBJ2-5 TRBV2 NA TRBD2
TGCGCCAGCACTGGGACAGTTCTTTCCAACTATGGCTACACCTTC CASTGTVLSNYGYTF TRBJ1-2 TRBV5-1 NA TRBD1
TGTGCCAGCAGTCCCCACACAGGGGGACGCGTTGAAGCTTTCTTT CASSPHTGGRVEAFF TRBJ1-1 TRBV28 NA TRBD1
TGTGCCACAAGGGGACAGAACAATGAGCAGTTCTTC CATRGQNNEQFF TRBJ2-1 TRBV12-3/TRBV12-4 NA TRBD1
TGTGCCAGCAGCGGGCCAGGGCATAATTCACCCCTCCACTTT CASSGPGHNSPLHF TRBJ1-6 TRBV3-1/TRBV3-2 NA NA
TGCGCCAGCGGCTCTTCTGCAGGCAGGAACACTGAAGCTTTCTTT CASGSSAGRNTEAFF TRBJ1-1 TRBV5-1 NA NA
TGTGCCAGCAGCTTAGTCCGGGTTCGGGAGACCCAGTACTTC CASSLVRVRETQYF TRBJ2-5 TRBV11-2 NA NA
TGTGCCTGGAGGCCTCCCAGGGGCTTTGAGACCCAGTACTTC CAWRPPRGFETQYF TRBJ2-5 TRBV30 NA NA
TGTGCCAGCAGTTACTCGGGACAGGCGAAAACTGAAGCTTTCTTT CASSYSGQAKTEAFF TRBJ1-1 TRBV6-2/TRBV6-3 NA TRBD1
TGTGCCAGCGGGCCCCAGAACACCGGGGAGCTGTTTTTT CASGPQNTGELFF TRBJ2-2 TRBV12-3/TRBV12-4 NA NA
TGTGCCAGCAGCGCCGCCGGGACAGGGGGCGACGAGCAGTACTTC CASSAAGTGGDEQYF TRBJ2-7 TRBV11-2 NA TRBD1
TGTGCCAGCAGGGCTAGCGGGTCCTACGAGCAGTACTTC CASRASGSYEQYF TRBJ2-7 TRBV6-5 NA TRBD2
TGCGCCAGCAGCCAAGGTTGGGGAGGGTCACGCACAGATACGCAGTATTTT CASSQGWGGSRTDTQYF TRBJ2-3 TRBV4-3 NA TRBD2
TGTGCCAGCAGCTTTGACGGGGACACTGAAGCTTTCTTT CASSFDGDTEAFF TRBJ1-1 TRBV7-2 NA NA
TGTGCCAGTAGTATGTGGGGGACAAACTATGGCTACACCTTC CASSMWGTNYGYTF TRBJ1-2 TRBV19 NA NA